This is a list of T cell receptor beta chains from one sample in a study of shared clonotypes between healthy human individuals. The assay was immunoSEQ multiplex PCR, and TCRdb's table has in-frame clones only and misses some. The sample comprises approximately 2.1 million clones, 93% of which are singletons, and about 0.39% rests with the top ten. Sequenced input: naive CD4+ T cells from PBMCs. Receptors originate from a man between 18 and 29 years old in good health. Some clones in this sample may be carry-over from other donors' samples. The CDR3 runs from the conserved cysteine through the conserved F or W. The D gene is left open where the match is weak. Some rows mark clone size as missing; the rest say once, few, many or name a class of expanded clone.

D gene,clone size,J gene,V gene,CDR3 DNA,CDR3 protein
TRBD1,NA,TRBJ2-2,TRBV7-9,TGTGCCAGCAGCTTTTGGACAGGGGAAGATCTAAGGGAGCTGTTTTTT,CASSFWTGEDLRELFF
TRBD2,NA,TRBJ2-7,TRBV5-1,TGCGCCAGCAGCCTGGGGACTAGCTTTACCTACGAGCAGTACTTC,CASSLGTSFTYEQYF
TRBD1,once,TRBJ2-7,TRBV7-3,TGTGCCAGCAGCTTAGTCAGGGGACAGAGCTACGAGCAGTACTTC,CASSLVRGQSYEQYF
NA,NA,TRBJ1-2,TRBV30,TGTGCCTTCCCACGCCCCGCCGGGTTGTATGGCTACACCTTC,CAFPRPAGLYGYTF
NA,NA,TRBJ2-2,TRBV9,TGTGCCAGCAGCGTAGAATTGAGGGCCGGGGAGCTGTTTTTT,CASSVELRAGELFF
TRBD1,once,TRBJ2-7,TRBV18,TGTGCCAGCTCACCACCTCGGACAGGGAGCGACTACGAGCAGTACTTC,CASSPPRTGSDYEQYF
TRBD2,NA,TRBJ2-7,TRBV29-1,TGCAGCGTTGCAGTTAGCGGGAGTATAGCCTACGAGCAGTACTTC,CSVAVSGSIAYEQYF
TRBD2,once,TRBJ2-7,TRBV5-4,TGTGCCAGCAGCCGAGCGACTAGCGCGCACTCCTACGAGCAGTACTTC,CASSRATSAHSYEQYF
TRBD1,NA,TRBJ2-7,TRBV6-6,TGTGCCAGCAGTTACCCGGGACAGGGAATCTACGAGCAGTACTTC,CASSYPGQGIYEQYF
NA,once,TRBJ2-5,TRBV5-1,TGCGCCAGCAGTAGAGGAATTCAAGAGACCCAGTACTTC,CASSRGIQETQYF
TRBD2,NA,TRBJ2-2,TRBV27,TGTGCCAGCAGTTTTAGGCTAGCGGGTGACACCGGGGAGCTGTTTTTT,CASSFRLAGDTGELFF
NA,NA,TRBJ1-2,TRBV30,TGTGCCCGATTAGGGGGAATGGGTGGCTATGGCTACACCTTC,CARLGGMGGYGYTF
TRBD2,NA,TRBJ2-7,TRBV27,TGTGCCAGCCCGGGGGGGAGCGGGAGCGGCGAGCAGTACTTC,CASPGGSGSGEQYF
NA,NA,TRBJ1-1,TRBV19,TGTGCCAGTAGTCCAGGACCCGTTCCGAGGAACACTGAAGCTTTCTTT,CASSPGPVPRNTEAFF
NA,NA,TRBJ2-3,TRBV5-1,TGCGCCAGCAGCTTTTCGGCAGGACAAAGCACAGATACGCAGTATTTT,CASSFSAGQSTDTQYF
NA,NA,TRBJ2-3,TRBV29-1,TGCAGCGTATCTAAGGGGTCACTATCAGATACGCAGTATTTT,CSVSKGSLSDTQYF
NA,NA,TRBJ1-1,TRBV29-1,TGCAGCGTTGTCCCAACCGTCACGGTTGAAGCTTTCTTT,CSVVPTVTVEAFF
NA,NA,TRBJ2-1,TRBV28,TGTGCCAGCAGTTCTGCAGGGATTTGGCAGTTCTTC,CASSSAGIWQFF
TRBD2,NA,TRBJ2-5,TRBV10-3,TGTGCCATCAGTGAAAAAGCGGGAGTGGGAGAGACCCAGTACTTC,CAISEKAGVGETQYF
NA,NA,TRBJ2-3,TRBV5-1,TGCGCCAGCTCCGTGACGGGGGTCGCAGATACGCAGTATTTT,CASSVTGVADTQYF
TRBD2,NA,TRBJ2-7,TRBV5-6,TGTGCCAGCAGCTGGGCGGGGGGCTACGAGCAGTACTTC,CASSWAGGYEQYF
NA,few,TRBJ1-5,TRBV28,TGTGCCAGCAGTGCCCCGGGACTCCATCAGCCCCAGCATTTT,CASSAPGLHQPQHF
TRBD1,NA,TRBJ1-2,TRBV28,TGTGCCAGCAGAGGGACAGGGAATAACTATGGCTACACCTTC,CASRGTGNNYGYTF
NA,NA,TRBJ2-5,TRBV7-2,TGTGCCAGCAGCCGGGGACTCAAAGAGACCCAGTACTTC,CASSRGLKETQYF
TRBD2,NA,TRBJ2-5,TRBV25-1,TGTGCCAGCAGTGTAGGGAGGACTAGCGGGAGTTGGGCAGAGACCCAGTACTTC,CASSVGRTSGSWAETQYF
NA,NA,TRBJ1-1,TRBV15,TGTGCCACCAGCAGAGCAGGGGCGCAAGGTGGGTTCACTGAAGCTTTCTTT,CATSRAGAQGGFTEAFF
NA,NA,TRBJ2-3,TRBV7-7,TGTGCCAGCAGCTTAAGTGGGAAGGACACAGATACGCAGTATTTT,CASSLSGKDTDTQYF
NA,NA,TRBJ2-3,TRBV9,TGTGCCAGCAGCTCTAGGGGTCCAGATACGCAGTATTTT,CASSSRGPDTQYF
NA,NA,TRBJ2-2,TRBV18,TGTGCCAGCTCACTTTCGTTCGGAACCGGGGAGCTGTTTTTT,CASSLSFGTGELFF
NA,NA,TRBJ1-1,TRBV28,TGTGCCAGCAGTTCCTCCAGAATGGCCCAGAACACTGAAGCTTTCTTT,CASSSSRMAQNTEAFF
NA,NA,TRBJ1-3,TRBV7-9,TGTGCCAGCCAGTCACGAAGGGGGATCCCTCAAAACACCATATATTTT,CASQSRRGIPQNTIYF
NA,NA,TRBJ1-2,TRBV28,TGTGCCAGCAGTCCTCTTTATGGAGGCGGCTACACCTTC,CASSPLYGGGYTF
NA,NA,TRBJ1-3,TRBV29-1,TGCAGCGCCCGACAGGCCTCTGGAAACACCATATATTTT,CSARQASGNTIYF
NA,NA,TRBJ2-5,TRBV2,TGTGCCAGCAGTGAATCCGCAGAGACCCAGTACTTC,CASSESAETQYF
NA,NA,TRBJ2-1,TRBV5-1,TGCGCCAGCAGCAGAGGGAACAGGGACAATGAGCAGTTCTTC,CASSRGNRDNEQFF
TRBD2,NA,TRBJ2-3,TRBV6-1,TGTGCCAGCATAGCGGGGAGCCCGAGCACAGATACGCAGTATTTT,CASIAGSPSTDTQYF
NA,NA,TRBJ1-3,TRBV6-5,TGTGCCAGCAGTAGAACGCCTGGAAACACCATATATTTT,CASSRTPGNTIYF
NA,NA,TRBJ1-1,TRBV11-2,TGTGCCAGCAGCTTAAAGCCTCGTGGGGCGACCCACACTGAAGCTTTCTTT,CASSLKPRGATHTEAFF
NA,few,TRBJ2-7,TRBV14,TGTGCCAGCAGCCTTTCCTACGAGCAGTACTTC,CASSLSYEQYF
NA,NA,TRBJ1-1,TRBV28,TGTGCCAGCACCCTAATTGGGACAGAAGCTTTCTTT,CASTLIGTEAFF
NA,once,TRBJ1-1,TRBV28,TGTGCCAGCAGTTTACAGGGGCCCACTGAAGCTTTCTTT,CASSLQGPTEAFF
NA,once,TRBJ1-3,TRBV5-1,TGCGCCAGCACGCAGGGCCCCTCTGGAAACACCATATATTTT,CASTQGPSGNTIYF
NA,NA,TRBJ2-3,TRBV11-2,TGTGCCAGCAGCTTAGATCGCCTCGATACGCAGTATTTT,CASSLDRLDTQYF
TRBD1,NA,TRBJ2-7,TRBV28,TGTGCCAGCAGTTCTGCAGGGGGCGCATTTAAGAAGCAGTACTTC,CASSSAGGAFKKQYF
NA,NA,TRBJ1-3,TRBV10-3,TGTGCCATCAGTGAGCATACCCAGGGGACTGGAAACACCATATATTTT,CAISEHTQGTGNTIYF
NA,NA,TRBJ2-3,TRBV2,TGTGCCAGCAGTGAATCTCCTGGCAGCACAGATACGCAGTATTTT,CASSESPGSTDTQYF
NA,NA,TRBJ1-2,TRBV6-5,TGTGCCAGCAACGGACCGCCTGACTATGGCTACACCTTC,CASNGPPDYGYTF
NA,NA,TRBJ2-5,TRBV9,TGTGCCAGCAGCCCGAGAGGAGGGGGCGCGGAGACCCAGTACTTC,CASSPRGGGAETQYF